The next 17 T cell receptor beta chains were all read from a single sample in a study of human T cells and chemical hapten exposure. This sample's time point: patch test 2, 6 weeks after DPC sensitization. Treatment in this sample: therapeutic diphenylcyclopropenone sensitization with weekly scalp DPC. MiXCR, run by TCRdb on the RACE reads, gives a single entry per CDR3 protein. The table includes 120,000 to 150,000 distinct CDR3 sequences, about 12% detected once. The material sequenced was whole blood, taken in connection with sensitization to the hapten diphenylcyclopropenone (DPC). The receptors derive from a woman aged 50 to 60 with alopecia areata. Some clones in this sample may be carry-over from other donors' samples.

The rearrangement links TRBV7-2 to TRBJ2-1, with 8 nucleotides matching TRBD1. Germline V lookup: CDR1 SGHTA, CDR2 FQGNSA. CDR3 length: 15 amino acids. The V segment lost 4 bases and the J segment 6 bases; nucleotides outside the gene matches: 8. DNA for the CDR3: TGTGCCAGCAGCTCGAAGGACAGGGTGGGCAATGAGCAGTTCTTC. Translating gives CASSSKDRVGNEQFF.

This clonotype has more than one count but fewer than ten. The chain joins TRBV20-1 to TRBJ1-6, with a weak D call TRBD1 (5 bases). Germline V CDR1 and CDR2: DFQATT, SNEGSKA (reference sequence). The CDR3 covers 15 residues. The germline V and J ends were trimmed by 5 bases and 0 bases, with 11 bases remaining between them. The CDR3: CSAPDRSSYNSPLHF. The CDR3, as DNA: TGCAGTGCTCCCGACAGAAGCTCCTATAATTCACCCCTCCACTTT.

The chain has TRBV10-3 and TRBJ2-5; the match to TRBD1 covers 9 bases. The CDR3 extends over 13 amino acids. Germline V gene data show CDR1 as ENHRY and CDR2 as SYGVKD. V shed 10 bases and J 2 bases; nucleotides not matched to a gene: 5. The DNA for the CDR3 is TGTGCCACTTGGGACAGGGAACAAGAGACCCAGTACTTC. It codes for CATWDREQETQYF.

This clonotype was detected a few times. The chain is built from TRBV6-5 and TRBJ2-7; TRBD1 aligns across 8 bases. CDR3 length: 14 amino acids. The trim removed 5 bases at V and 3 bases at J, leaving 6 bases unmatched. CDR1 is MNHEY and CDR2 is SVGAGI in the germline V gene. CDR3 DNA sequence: TGTGCCAGCAGTCAGGACAGGGTTCACTACGAGCAGTACTTC. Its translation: CASSQDRVHYEQYF.

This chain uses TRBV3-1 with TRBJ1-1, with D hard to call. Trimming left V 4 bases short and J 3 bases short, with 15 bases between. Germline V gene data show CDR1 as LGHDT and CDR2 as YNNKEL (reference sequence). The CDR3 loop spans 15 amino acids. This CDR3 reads CASSRSTIRDTEAFF. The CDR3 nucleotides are TGTGCCAGCAGCCGGAGTACAATAAGGGACACTGAAGCTTTCTTT.

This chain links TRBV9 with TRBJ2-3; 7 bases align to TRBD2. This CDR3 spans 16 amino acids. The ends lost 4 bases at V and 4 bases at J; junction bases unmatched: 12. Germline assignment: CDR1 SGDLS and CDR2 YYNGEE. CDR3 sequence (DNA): TGTGCCAGCAGCCACTGGCGCGGGAGCAGCGCAGATACGCAGTATTTT. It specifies CASSHWRGSSADTQYF.

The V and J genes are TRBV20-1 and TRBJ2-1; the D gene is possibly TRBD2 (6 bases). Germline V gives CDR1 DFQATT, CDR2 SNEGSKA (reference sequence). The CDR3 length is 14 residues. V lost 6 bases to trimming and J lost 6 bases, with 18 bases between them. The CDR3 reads CSASGVPPPNEQFF. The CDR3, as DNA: TGCAGTGCATCGGGAGTCCCCCCCCCCAATGAGCAGTTCTTC.

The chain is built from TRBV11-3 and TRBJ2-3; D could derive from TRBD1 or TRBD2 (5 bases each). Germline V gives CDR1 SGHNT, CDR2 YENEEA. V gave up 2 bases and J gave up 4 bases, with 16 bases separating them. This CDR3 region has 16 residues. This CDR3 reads CASSLKVGPGPDTQYF. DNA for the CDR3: TGTGCCAGCAGCTTAAAAGTGGGACCGGGACCAGATACGCAGTATTTT.

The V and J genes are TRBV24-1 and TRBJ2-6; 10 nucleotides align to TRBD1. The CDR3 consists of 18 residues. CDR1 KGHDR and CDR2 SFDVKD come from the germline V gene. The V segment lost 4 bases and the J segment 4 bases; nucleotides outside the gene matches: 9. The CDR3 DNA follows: TGTGCCACCAGTGACCCGGGACAGGGGCCGAGGGGGGCCAACGTCCTGACTTTC. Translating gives CATSDPGQGPRGANVLTF.

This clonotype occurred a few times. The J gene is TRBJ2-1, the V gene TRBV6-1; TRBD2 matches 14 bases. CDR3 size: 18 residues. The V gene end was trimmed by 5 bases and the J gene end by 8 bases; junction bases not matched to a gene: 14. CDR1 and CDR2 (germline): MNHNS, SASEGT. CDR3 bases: TGTGCCAGCAGTTCTACCGACGGGACTAGCGGGAGTTTCCATGAGCAGTTCTTC. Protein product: CASSSTDGTSGSFHEQFF.

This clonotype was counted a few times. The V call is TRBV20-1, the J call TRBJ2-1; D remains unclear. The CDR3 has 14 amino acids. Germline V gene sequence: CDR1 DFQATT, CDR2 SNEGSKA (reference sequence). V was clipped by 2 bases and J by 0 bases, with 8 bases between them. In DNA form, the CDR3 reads TGCAGTGCTAGATCAGATAGCTCCTACAATGAGCAGTTCTTC. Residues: CSARSDSSYNEQFF.

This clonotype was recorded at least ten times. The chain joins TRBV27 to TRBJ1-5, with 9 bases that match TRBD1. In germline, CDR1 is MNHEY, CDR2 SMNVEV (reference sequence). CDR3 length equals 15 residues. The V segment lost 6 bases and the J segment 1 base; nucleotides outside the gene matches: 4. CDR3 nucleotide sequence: TGTGCCAGCAGCGCGGGACAGGGAAGCAATCAGCCCCAGCATTTT. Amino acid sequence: CASSAGQGSNQPQHF.

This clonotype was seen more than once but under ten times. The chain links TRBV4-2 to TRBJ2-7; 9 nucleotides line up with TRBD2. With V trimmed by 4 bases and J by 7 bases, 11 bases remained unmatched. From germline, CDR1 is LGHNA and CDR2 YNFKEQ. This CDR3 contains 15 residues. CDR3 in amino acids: CASSPIPSGMGEQYF. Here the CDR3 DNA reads TGTGCCAGCAGCCCCATCCCTAGCGGGATGGGGGAGCAGTACTTC.

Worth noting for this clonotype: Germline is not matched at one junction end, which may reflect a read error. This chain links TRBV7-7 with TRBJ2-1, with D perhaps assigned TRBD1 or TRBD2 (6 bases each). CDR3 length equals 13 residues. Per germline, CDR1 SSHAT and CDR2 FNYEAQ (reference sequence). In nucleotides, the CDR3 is TGTGCTAGCAGCTTATCACAGGGAGGTGAGCAGTTCTTC. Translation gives CASSLSQGGEQFF.

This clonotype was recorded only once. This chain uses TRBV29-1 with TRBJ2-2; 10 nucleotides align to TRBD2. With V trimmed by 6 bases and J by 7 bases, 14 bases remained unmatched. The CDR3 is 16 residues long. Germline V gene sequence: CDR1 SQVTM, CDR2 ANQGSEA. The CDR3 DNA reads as TGCAGCGTCGGAGGGGACAGGACTAGCGGCGTCGGGGAGCTGTTTTTT. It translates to CSVGGDRTSGVGELFF.

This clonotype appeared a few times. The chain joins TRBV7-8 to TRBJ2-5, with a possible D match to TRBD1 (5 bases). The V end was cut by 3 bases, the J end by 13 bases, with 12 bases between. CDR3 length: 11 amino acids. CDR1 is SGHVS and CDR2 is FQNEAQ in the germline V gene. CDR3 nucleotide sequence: TGTGCCAGCAGCTTGGTGACAGAATCGTACTTC. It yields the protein CASSLVTESYF. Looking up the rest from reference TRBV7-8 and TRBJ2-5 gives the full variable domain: GAGVSQSPRYKVAKRGQDVALRCDPISGHVSLFWYQQALGQGPEFLTYFQNEAQLDKSGLPSDRFFAERPEGSVSTLKIQRTQQEDSAVYLCASSLVTESYFGPGTRLLVL.

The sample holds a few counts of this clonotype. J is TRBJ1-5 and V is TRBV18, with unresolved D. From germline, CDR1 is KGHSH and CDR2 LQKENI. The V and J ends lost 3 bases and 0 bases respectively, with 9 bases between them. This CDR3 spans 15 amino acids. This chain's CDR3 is CASSPGGSSNQPQHF. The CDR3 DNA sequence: TGTGCCAGCTCACCCGGAGGGAGTAGCAATCAGCCCCAGCATTTT.